One sample yielded the 27 T cell receptor beta chains listed below, sequenced in a study of T cells expressing NK-cell markers. One entry per CDR3 protein, without DNA, is what TCRdb gives after re-calling the 5' RACE reads. This table lists more than 250,000 distinct CDR3 sequences. The specimen sequenced was blood T cells: a sorted CD56 or NKG2C T cell subset, CD4+ or CD8+ T cells, or bulk PBMC T cells (not recorded which). Receptor source: a man between 18 and 35 years old in good health.

The CDR3 sequence is CASSPSGTRETQYF. The chain employs TRBV10-2 and TRBJ2-5; TCRdb designates TRBD2, a call that cannot be tested without DNA. Germline CDR1 and CDR2: WSHSY and SAAADI. The CDR3 is 14 amino acids.

The V gene is TRBV2, the J gene TRBJ2-1; TCRdb proposes TRBD1, but this gene call is untestable without DNA. The CDR3 totals 15 residues. Per the germline V gene, CDR1 is SNHLY and CDR2 is FYNNEI. CDR3: CASMLGQATYNEQFF. Full variable domain (rest looked up from reference TRBV2 and TRBJ2-1): EPEVTQTPSHQVTQMGQEVILRCVPISNHLYFYWYRQILGQKVEFLVSFYNNEISEKSEIFDDQFSVERPDGSNFTLKIRSTKLEDSAMYFCASMLGQATYNEQFFGPGTRLTVL.

The chain employs TRBV28 and TRBJ2-7. CDR1 MDHEN and CDR2 SYDVKM come from the germline V gene. This CDR3 is built from 14 residues. This chain's CDR3 is CASSVSTGPYEQYF. Based on the CDR3 plus reference TRBV28 and TRBJ2-7, the full variable domain is DVKVTQSSRYLVKRTGEKVFLECVQDMDHENMFWYRQDPGLGLRLIYFSYDVKMKEKGDIPEGYSVSREKKERFSLILESASTNQTSMYLCASSVSTGPYEQYFGPGTRLTVT.

The V gene is TRBV29-1, the J gene TRBJ2-7; TCRdb designates TRBD2, a call that cannot be tested without DNA. The CDR3 length is 11 residues. Per germline, CDR1 SQVTM and CDR2 ANQGSEA. The CDR3 sequence is CSGKTSTEQYF.

The V gene is TRBV29-1, the J gene TRBJ1-2; as DNA is missing, the TRBD1 call by TCRdb cannot be tested. Looked up from germline, CDR1 is SQVTM and CDR2 is ANQGSEA. CDR3 length equals 13 residues. The CDR3: CSARQIGTDGYTF. Drawing the rest from reference TRBV29-1 and TRBJ1-2, the complete variable domain is SAVISQKPSRDICQRGTSLTIQCQVDSQVTMMFWYRQQPGQSLTLIATANQGSEATYESGFVIDKFPISRPNLTFSTLTVSNMSPEDSSIYLCSARQIGTDGYTFGSGTRLTVV.

This chain connects TRBV30 to TRBJ1-2. CDR3 length: 13 amino acids. CDR1 is GTSNPN and CDR2 is SVGIG in the germline V gene (reference sequence). CDR3 region: CAWSVSRNGGYTF.

The V call is TRBV20-1, the J call TRBJ2-5; TCRdb gives TRBD2 as the D gene, but with no DNA this cannot be confirmed. The CDR3 contains 13 residues. Germline loops: CDR1 DFQATT, CDR2 SNEGSKA (reference sequence). The CDR3 region is CSAQGGSRETQYF.

The chain recombines TRBV12-3 or TRBV12-4 with TRBJ1-6; TCRdb's D gene call, TRBD1, goes unchecked for lack of DNA. This CDR3 is built from 14 residues. This CDR3 reads CASKRTGTNSPLHF.

The genes are TRBV4-3 and TRBJ2-1; TCRdb's D call of TRBD2 is untestable without DNA. Germline assignment: CDR1 LGHNA and CDR2 YSLEER. The CDR3 extends over 17 amino acids. CDR3 sequence reads: CASSQGSGTSGRGEQFF.

The J gene is TRBJ2-7, the V gene TRBV12-3 or TRBV12-4; TCRdb designates TRBD2, a call that cannot be tested without DNA. This CDR3 comprises 14 residues. This chain's CDR3 is CASSDTPGLAEQYF.

The V call is TRBV4-1, the J call TRBJ1-4; TCRdb proposes TRBD1, but this gene call is untestable without DNA. Germline CDR1 is MGHRA and CDR2 is YSYEKL. This CDR3 contains 15 residues. CDR3 amino acids: CASSQLTGGDEKLFF.

The gene calls are TRBV5-1 and TRBJ2-5; the D call from TCRdb, TRBD1, cannot be confirmed without DNA. CDR3 size: 15 residues. From germline, CDR1 is SGHRS and CDR2 YFSETQ. The CDR3 protein is CASSLDGAGTSTQYF.

The gene calls are TRBV12-3 or TRBV12-4 and TRBJ2-2. The CDR3 has 14 residues. CDR3 sequence reads: CASSLGHGAGELFF.

This sequence joins TRBV20-1 and TRBJ2-5. Germline V gene sequence: CDR1 DFQATT, CDR2 SNEGSKA (reference sequence). This CDR3 is built from 13 residues. The CDR3 here is CSATELRTGTQYF.

V usage is TRBV7-2 and J usage is TRBJ2-3; TCRdb returns TRBD1, unconfirmable since there is no DNA. The germline V gene has CDR1 SGHTA and CDR2 FQGNSA. This CDR3 is 16 amino acids long. The CDR3 protein is CASSLGFGGSGDTQYF.

The chain is built from TRBV20-1 and TRBJ2-7; absent DNA, TCRdb's TRBD1 call cannot be checked. CDR1 and CDR2 from the germline V gene are DFQATT and SNEGSKA (reference sequence). CDR3 size: 14 residues. CDR3: CSARVGQWGYEQYF.

J is TRBJ2-1 and V is TRBV5-4; TCRdb designates TRBD1, a call that cannot be tested without DNA. CDR3 length: 14 residues. The germline gives CDR1 SGHNT, CDR2 YYREEE (reference sequence). CDR3 in amino acids: CASRRDGPYNEQFF.

The rearrangement links TRBV5-1 to TRBJ2-7. The CDR3 contains 14 residues. Germline loops: CDR1 SGHRS, CDR2 YFSETQ. CDR3 region: CASSARRVSYEQYF.

This chain uses TRBV2 with TRBJ2-1; TCRdb picks TRBD2, but there is no DNA to check that call. Germline V gene sequence: CDR1 SNHLY, CDR2 FYNNEI. The CDR3 loop spans 17 amino acids. The CDR3: CASSGTSGRTSYNEQFF. The complete variable domain, with remaining parts taken from reference TRBV2 and TRBJ2-1, reads EPEVTQTPSHQVTQMGQEVILRCVPISNHLYFYWYRQILGQKVEFLVSFYNNEISEKSEIFDDQFSVERPDGSNFTLKIRSTKLEDSAMYFCASSGTSGRTSYNEQFFGPGTRLTVL.

The J gene is TRBJ1-5, the V gene TRBV19; the D gene TCRdb calls, TRBD1, cannot be checked with no DNA. Germline V CDR1 and CDR2: LNHDA, SQIVND (reference sequence). The CDR3 is made up of 13 amino acids. Here the CDR3 reads CATTAGTGRSQHF.

V is TRBV6-5 and J is TRBJ2-2; the TRBD1 assignment by TCRdb is unverifiable without DNA. The CDR3 spans 16 residues. CDR1 and CDR2 (germline): MNHEY, SVGAGI. CDR3: CASTHEGARGAGELFF.

The CDR3: CASSRDRGPMNTEAFF. The chain has TRBV12-3 or TRBV12-4 and TRBJ1-1; TCRdb outputs TRBD1, but without DNA this stays unchecked. The CDR3 has 16 amino acids.

The rearrangement joins TRBV5-1 to TRBJ2-1; lacking DNA, the TRBD2 call made by TCRdb goes unchecked. Germline loops: CDR1 SGHRS, CDR2 YFSETQ. The CDR3 is 16 amino acids. The CDR3 loop is CASSLVETSTSNEQFF.

The chain recombines TRBV10-3 with TRBJ1-5; absent DNA, TCRdb's TRBD1 call cannot be checked. The germline V gene has CDR1 ENHRY and CDR2 SYGVKD. The CDR3 spans 13 residues. CDR3 sequence: CAISSDPVSPQHF.

This chain links TRBV12-3 or TRBV12-4 with TRBJ1-2; TCRdb's D call of TRBD1 is untestable without DNA. The length of the CDR3 is 14 residues. CDR3 region: CASSLGQSSYGYTF.

Here the CDR3 reads CASSKDENTEAFF. V and J are TRBV5-4 and TRBJ1-1. The CDR3 contains 13 residues. CDR1 SGHNT and CDR2 YYREEE come from the germline V gene (reference sequence).

V usage is TRBV10-3 and J usage is TRBJ2-1; TCRdb outputs TRBD2, but without DNA this stays unchecked. Per the germline V gene, CDR1 is ENHRY and CDR2 is SYGVKD. This CDR3 has 14 amino acids. CDR3 region: CAITGLAGVGEQFF.